The TCR beta chain under discussion was sequenced for a study of blood T cell repertoires in COVID-19. The germline V gene encodes CDR1 SGHNT and CDR2 YYREEE (reference sequence). This CDR3 region has 15 residues. The V end was cut by 3 bases, the J end by 0 bases, with 9 bases between. Produced via immunoSEQ multiplex PCR; TCRdb's table is partial and in-frame only. The data show approximately 350,000 clones, with approximately 90% seen just once and roughly 3.4% held by the top ten. The TCR originated in a young woman who had recovered from COVID-19. The chain has TRBV5-4 and TRBJ1-4; tentatively, D is TRBD1 (5 bases). Sequenced sample: peripheral blood. CDR3 residues: CASSYGGTTNEKLFF. CDR3 DNA: TGTGCCAGCAGCTACGGGGGGACAACTAATGAAAAACTGTTTTTT.